The 31 T cell receptor beta chains below were found in one sample sequenced in a study of blood T cells in healthy people across ages. Primed by a sample-barcoded 5' primer and a J-beta primer mix, a second PCR proceeded for about 6 to 12 cycles. TCRdb re-analysed the 5' RACE reads in MiXCR, keeping a single row per CDR3 protein. The sample includes more than 650,000 distinct CDR3 sequences, approximately 24% seen only once; the top ten take about 3%. The data were also submitted as part of a second study, on T cells of mothers and their children.

Sequencing input: blood. Source of these receptors: a boy aged 5-17 years in good health.

The chain couples TRBV5-1 to TRBJ2-7; TRBD1 is a possible D gene (6 bases). Near its end, the DNA agrees better with TRBJ2-5, so the J call may be wrong. CDR1 is SGHRS, CDR2 YFSETQ, per germline. This CDR3 has 15 amino acids. Here the CDR3 DNA reads TGCGCCAGCAGCCCTGCCGGGACACCGGGAGAGACCCAGTACTTC. This gives the protein CASSPAGTPGETQYF.

The chain is built from TRBV18 and TRBJ2-5, with D perhaps given as TRBD1 or TRBD2 (7 bases each). The germline V gene encodes CDR1 KGHSH and CDR2 LQKENI. The CDR3 has 15 residues. The V gene lost 7 bases and the J gene lost 2 bases, with 17 bases spanning the gap. The CDR3 nucleotides are TGTGCCAGCTGGGGGACAGCGGGGCATCAAGAGACCCAGTACTTC. Residues: CASWGTAGHQETQYF.

The rearrangement joins TRBV12-3 or TRBV12-4 to TRBJ1-5, with D perhaps TRBD1 (6 bases). CDR3 length equals 16 residues. V was cut by 5 bases and J by 3 bases, with 17 bases left in between. CDR3 residues: CASSHRDTGPNQPQHF. The DNA of the CDR3 is TGTGCCAGCAGTCACAGGGATACGGGGCCCAATCAGCCCCAGCATTTT.

The sample holds a few counts of this clonotype. This sequence joins TRBV28 and TRBJ2-5; TRBD2 matches 10 bases. There are 16 residues in the CDR3. Germline-derived CDR1 and CDR2 are MDHEN and SYDVKM. V gave up 5 bases and J gave up 1 base; unmatched junction bases: 7. The CDR3 DNA follows: TGTGCCAGCAGTCCCTATAGCGGGGGGTTCCAAGAGACCCAGTACTTC. It translates to CASSPYSGGFQETQYF.

This clonotype was counted only a few times. One end of the junction fails to match germline, which may point to a read error. J is TRBJ1-1 and V is TRBV23-1; possibly TRBD1 for D (5 bases). TRBV23-1 falls under the ORF class, with uncertain function. The CDR3 is made up of 15 amino acids. CDR3 sequence: CASNQRSGQSMKAFF. Here the CDR3 DNA reads TGCGCCAGCAATCAACGGTCAGGGCAAAGTATGAAAGCTTTCTTT.

This clonotype was seen more than once but under ten times. This chain links TRBV7-9 with TRBJ2-5, with 8 bases identical to TRBD2. The CDR3 spans 16 residues. With 5 bases clipped from V and 3 bases from J, the junction kept 11 bases outside the gene matches. Germline V gene lookup returns CDR1 SEHNR and CDR2 FQNEAQ (reference sequence). CDR3 in DNA: TGTGCCAGCAGCCTGCCTTCGGGGGGGGCGGAAGAGACCCAGTACTTC. This encodes CASSLPSGGAEETQYF.

The chain has TRBV10-1 and TRBJ2-5, with 8 bases identical to TRBD2. Trimming removed 7 bases from V and 2 bases from J; junction bases left unmatched: 6. The germline gives CDR1 WNHNN, CDR2 SYGVQD (reference sequence). This CDR3 is built from 14 residues. The CDR3 nucleotides are TGCGCCAGCATGAGCGGGGGCCTTCAAGAGACCCAGTACTTC. Translation: CASMSGGLQETQYF.

This chain joins TRBV7-2 and TRBJ2-5; D perhaps matches TRBD2 (5 bases). CDR1 and CDR2 from the germline V gene are SGHTA and FQGNSA. The CDR3 is 13 residues long. V dropped 0 bases and J dropped 11 bases, with 13 bases sitting between them. CDR3 sequence: CASSLADGVRQYF. In DNA, the CDR3 is TGTGCCAGCAGCTTAGCAGACGGGGTGCGGCAGTACTTC.

The J gene is TRBJ2-1, the V gene TRBV13, with D uncertain. Trimming took 6 bases from V and 8 from J, leaving 11 bases between them. Germline loops: CDR1 PRHDT, CDR2 FYEKMQ (reference sequence). CDR3 length: 12 residues. The CDR3 region is CASSPQFDEQFF. Here the CDR3 DNA reads TGTGCCAGCAGTCCTCAATTCGATGAGCAGTTCTTC.

The chain employs TRBV20-1 and TRBJ1-2, with D hard to call. CDR3 length: 14 residues. Trimming pared 0 bases from V and 3 bases from J, leaving 11 bases between. In germline, CDR1 is DFQATT, CDR2 SNEGSKA (reference sequence). For the CDR3, the DNA is TGCAGTGCTAGAGACACACGACGAGACTATGGCTACACCTTC. The encoded protein is CSARDTRRDYGYTF.

This clonotype occurred a few times. The V call is TRBV9, the J call TRBJ2-1; D is unclear. The germline V gene has CDR1 SGDLS and CDR2 YYNGEE. V lost 2 bases to trimming and J lost 8 bases, with 5 bases between them. This CDR3 region has 11 residues. The CDR3 DNA follows: TGTGCCAGCAGCGTTAGGGATGAGCAGTTCTTC. It codes for CASSVRDEQFF.

In this sample, this clonotype turned up a few times. The chain uses TRBV10-3 and TRBJ2-3, with a weak D call TRBD1 (6 bases). V lost 7 bases, J lost 1 base, and 9 bases lay in between. This CDR3 has 13 amino acids. Germline loops: CDR1 ENHRY, CDR2 SYGVKD. The CDR3 loop is CAITEGGTDTQYF. CDR3 nucleotide sequence: TGTGCCATCACCGAGGGGGGCACAGATACGCAGTATTTT.

The CDR3 protein is CAISWLGVAPNYGYTF. The CDR3 DNA reads as TGTGCCATCAGTTGGCTCGGGGTGGCTCCAAACTATGGCTACACCTTC. J is TRBJ1-2 and V is TRBV10-3; D uncertain. This CDR3 has 16 amino acids. The V end was cut by 5 bases, the J end by 2 bases, with 18 bases between. Germline V gives CDR1 ENHRY, CDR2 SYGVKD.

The V and J genes are TRBV5-1 and TRBJ2-7, with D uncertain. The CDR3 runs 14 residues. Trimming left V 2 bases short and J 4 bases short, with 13 bases between. Germline lookup yields CDR1 SGHRS and CDR2 YFSETQ. In DNA form, the CDR3 reads TGCGCCAGCAGCTTCGATTGGCCGAATTACGAGCAGTACTTC. Translating it yields CASSFDWPNYEQYF. Supplemented by reference TRBV5-1 and TRBJ2-7, the full variable domain reads KAGVTQTPRYLIKTRGQQVTLSCSPISGHRSVSWYQQTPGQGLQFLFEYFSETQRNKGNFPGRFSGRQFSNSRSEMNVSTLELGDSALYLCASSFDWPNYEQYFGPGTRLTVT.

The rearrangement joins TRBV6-1 to TRBJ1-2; D is unclear. The CDR3 is made up of 18 amino acids. The V and J ends lost 7 bases and 8 bases respectively, with 32 bases between them. In germline, CDR1 is MNHNS, CDR2 SASEGT. The DNA for the CDR3 is TGTGCCAGCACGAGTTCCTTGTCAATCTCCGGAGTTTTTAGCGGCTACACCTTC. Its protein product is CASTSSLSISGVFSGYTF.

This chain connects TRBV10-3 to TRBJ1-3; no firm D call. Trimming removed 2 bases from V and 0 bases from J, with 5 bases in between. The V gene's germline CDR1 is ENHRY and CDR2 SYGVKD. The CDR3 covers 14 residues. The CDR3 reads CAISEDTSGNTIYF. The CDR3 DNA follows: TGTGCCATCAGTGAGGACACCTCTGGAAACACCATATATTTT.

V is TRBV7-8 and J is TRBJ1-2, with a possible D match to TRBD1 (6 bases). The germline gives CDR1 SGHVS, CDR2 FQNEAQ. V lost 2 bases, J lost 6 bases, and 19 bases lay in between. CDR3 length equals 16 residues. The CDR3 sequence is CASSLTGLAWQDGYTF. For the CDR3, the DNA is TGTGCCAGCAGCTTAACAGGGCTGGCTTGGCAGGATGGCTACACCTTC.

The J gene is TRBJ1-1, the V gene TRBV28; 7 bases are shared with TRBD1. CDR1 and CDR2 (germline): MDHEN, SYDVKM. V lost 6 bases, J lost 8 bases, and 9 bases stayed unmatched. This CDR3 is built from 13 residues. CDR3 sequence: CASRPQGTTEAFF. DNA of the CDR3: TGTGCCAGCAGACCACAGGGGACTACCGAAGCTTTCTTT.

This clonotype was picked up a small number of times. The chain combines TRBV10-2 with TRBJ1-2; the D gene is possibly TRBD1 (5 bases). The CDR3 is 13 residues long. Looked up from germline, CDR1 is WSHSY and CDR2 is SAAADI. V lost 4 bases and J lost 4, with 10 bases in between. The CDR3 DNA follows: TGCGCCAGCAGTGGACAGCTACCCTATGGCTACACCTTC. As protein: CASSGQLPYGYTF.

There are many counts of this clonotype. The CDR3 region has the DNA TGCGCCAGCAGTGAGGATCGGGAGACCCAGTACTTC. Amino acids: CASSEDRETQYF. This chain joins TRBV10-1 and TRBJ2-5; D is uncertain. The germline CDR1 and CDR2 sequences are WNHNN and SYGVQD (reference sequence). Trimming cost V 2 bases and J 5 bases, with 6 bases left between them. The CDR3 covers 12 residues.

This chain connects TRBV7-9 to TRBJ2-7; D is perhaps TRBD1 (8 bases). Germline V lookup: CDR1 SEHNR, CDR2 FQNEAQ (reference sequence). This CDR3 comprises 16 residues. V was trimmed by 5 bases and J by 1 base, leaving 18 bases between them. CDR3 sequence (DNA): TGTGCCAGCAGCCCTGACAGGGGAGGGAGTTCCTACGAGCAGTACTTC. It yields the protein CASSPDRGGSSYEQYF.

This clonotype was detected ten times or more. The chain has TRBV7-3 and TRBJ2-1, with 7 bases lining up with TRBD1. CDR3 size: 17 residues. CDR1 and CDR2 (germline): SGHTA, FQGTGA. Trimming took 3 bases from V and 2 from J; bases not matched to a gene: 10. CDR3 region: CASSLNADRLTYNEQFF. CDR3 nucleotides: TGTGCCAGCAGCTTGAACGCGGACAGGCTTACCTACAATGAGCAGTTCTTC. Full variable domain (rest looked up from reference TRBV7-3 and TRBJ2-1): GAGVSQTPSNKVTEKGKYVELRCDPISGHTALYWYRQSLGQGPEFLIYFQGTGAADDSGLPNDRFFAVRPEGSVSTLKIQRTERGDSAVYLCASSLNADRLTYNEQFFGPGTRLTVL.

V gene TRBV28 combines with J gene TRBJ2-3; a possible D gene is TRBD2 (5 bases). The CDR3 covers 14 residues. Germline CDR1 and CDR2: MDHEN and SYDVKM. V dropped 7 bases and J dropped 1 base, with 12 bases sitting between them. CDR3 in amino acids: CASTAGRGTDTQYF. Written as DNA, the CDR3 is TGTGCCAGCACCGCGGGTCGGGGCACAGATACGCAGTATTTT.

This clonotype was detected only a few times. At one boundary the junction diverges from the germline segment, which might be a read error. V usage is TRBV15 and J usage is TRBJ1-2, with D possibly being TRBD1 (6 bases). The CDR3 covers 13 residues. CDR1 and CDR2 from the germline V gene are LNHNV and YYDKDF (reference sequence). As DNA, the CDR3 is TGTGCCACCAGCAGAGAGACAGGCTATGGCTACGCCTTC. Translation gives CATSRETGYGYAF.

This clonotype was seen a handful of times. The chain uses TRBV2 and TRBJ2-7; D ambiguous. CDR1 SNHLY and CDR2 FYNNEI come from the germline V gene. The CDR3 sequence is 11 residues long. V dropped 10 bases and J dropped 3 bases, with 10 bases sitting between them. DNA of the CDR3: TGTGCCAATTCATTCGGCTACGAGCAGTACTTC. Translated: CANSFGYEQYF.

This clonotype was found a few times. The CDR3: CASSLGLGQGWYEQYF. Written as DNA, the CDR3 is TGTGCCAGCAGTTTAGGTCTTGGACAGGGGTGGTACGAGCAGTACTTC. The J gene is TRBJ2-5, the V gene TRBV12-3 or TRBV12-4, with 9 bases matching TRBD1. With the DNA end fitting TRBJ2-7 better, the J assignment may be wrong. This CDR3 contains 16 residues.

This clonotype turned up a few times. CDR3 DNA: TGTGCCAGCAGCTCCCTGGGGGGGTATAATGAAAAACTGTTTTTT. This translates into CASSSLGGYNEKLFF. The J gene is TRBJ1-4, the V gene TRBV6-1, with a possible D match to TRBD1 (5 bases). CDR3 length equals 15 residues. The V gene lost 6 bases and the J gene lost 4 bases, with 15 bases spanning the gap. Germline V gives CDR1 MNHNS, CDR2 SASEGT.

This clonotype was detected once. This chain joins TRBV28 and TRBJ2-6; 10 nucleotides match TRBD1. CDR3 length: 17 amino acids. Germline V gives CDR1 MDHEN, CDR2 SYDVKM. The V and J ends lost 8 bases and 1 base, in that order; junction bases with no gene match: 8. The chain's CDR3 is CASSGTGELSGANVLTF. CDR3 in DNA: TGTGCCAGCTCCGGGACAGGGGAATTATCTGGGGCCAACGTCCTGACTTTC.

This chain connects TRBV7-9 to TRBJ2-3, with TRBD1 matching 9 bases. Germline values: CDR1 SEHNR, CDR2 FQNEAQ (reference sequence). The length of the CDR3 is 15 residues. Trimming removed 2 bases from V and 4 bases from J; junction bases left unmatched: 4. This CDR3 reads CASSLTGQGADTQYF. DNA for the CDR3: TGTGCCAGCAGCTTAACGGGACAGGGCGCAGATACGCAGTATTTT.

This clonotype has more than one count but fewer than ten. The chain is built from TRBV11-2 and TRBJ1-2, with 8 positions matching TRBD1. V lost 0 bases, J lost 4 bases, and 4 bases stayed unmatched. This CDR3 is built from 15 residues. CDR1 SGHAT and CDR2 FQNNGV come from the germline V gene. CDR3: CASSLDDRGPYGYTF. CDR3 nucleotides: TGTGCCAGCAGCTTAGACGACAGGGGCCCCTATGGCTACACCTTC.

V gene TRBV6-5 combines with J gene TRBJ2-5; D is unclear. The CDR3 loop spans 14 amino acids. Germline V lookup: CDR1 MNHEY, CDR2 SVGAGI. Trimming left V 2 bases short and J 0 bases short, with 7 bases between. The CDR3 spells CASSYTADQETQYF. The CDR3 coding sequence is TGTGCCAGCAGTTACACGGCAGACCAAGAGACCCAGTACTTC.